Listed here are 22 T cell receptor beta chains from one sample, sequenced in a study of T cells expressing NK-cell markers. TCRdb reprocessed the 5' RACE reads; each CDR3 protein has one entry and no DNA is given. The repertoire shows 550,000 to 600,000 distinct CDR3 sequences; the top ten hold about 3.6%. The sequenced material came from blood T cells: a sorted CD56 or NKG2C T cell subset, CD4+ or CD8+ T cells, or bulk PBMC T cells (not recorded which). The receptors were gathered from a young man in good health.

This chain joins TRBV19 and TRBJ2-1; the D call from TCRdb, TRBD2, cannot be confirmed without DNA. This CDR3 has 14 amino acids. In germline, CDR1 is LNHDA, CDR2 SQIVND (reference sequence). The chain's CDR3 is CASGRDYPFDEQFF.

The J gene is TRBJ1-2, the V gene TRBV10-3. Germline CDR1 is ENHRY and CDR2 is SYGVKD. There are 13 residues in the CDR3. CDR3 residues: CAISESGEWGYTF.

The chain is built from TRBV18 and TRBJ2-7. The CDR3 is 12 amino acids. CDR1 KGHSH and CDR2 LQKENI come from the germline V gene. CDR3 region: CASSPESYEQYF.

The gene calls are TRBV12-3 or TRBV12-4 and TRBJ2-2; TCRdb picks TRBD1, but there is no DNA to check that call. The CDR3 totals 16 residues. CDR3 residues: CASSAWRGSNTGELFF.

The chain couples TRBV9 to TRBJ2-7; the D call from TCRdb, TRBD2, cannot be confirmed without DNA. Germline CDR1 SGDLS, CDR2 YYNGEE. The CDR3 is 18 amino acids. CDR3 region: CASSVAASGRTNSYEQYF.

The chain combines TRBV12-3 or TRBV12-4 with TRBJ2-2; TCRdb picks TRBD2, but there is no DNA to check that call. This CDR3 is 12 amino acids long. The CDR3 sequence is CASSQGGSELFF.

V gene TRBV5-5 combines with J gene TRBJ2-2; TCRdb's D call of TRBD2 is untestable without DNA. The CDR3 length is 17 residues. Germline values: CDR1 SGHKS, CDR2 YYEKEE (reference sequence). The CDR3 sequence: CASSLVSSGTLAGELFF.

The V call is TRBV7-2, the J call TRBJ2-1; TCRdb gives TRBD2 as the D gene, but with no DNA this cannot be confirmed. The CDR3 contains 17 residues. Germline V CDR1 and CDR2: SGHTA, FQGNSA. The CDR3 protein is CASSWAVGQGGVNEQFF.

V and J are TRBV29-1 and TRBJ1-1. CDR3 length: 13 amino acids. Per the germline V gene, CDR1 is SQVTM and CDR2 is ANQGSEA. CDR3 region: CSVERTGGTEAFF.

The genes are TRBV27 and TRBJ2-1; TCRdb picks TRBD1, but there is no DNA to check that call. CDR1 is MNHEY and CDR2 is SMNVEV in the germline V gene (reference sequence). The CDR3 has 16 residues. The CDR3 is CASSLRSGHPNREQFF.

V usage is TRBV27 and J usage is TRBJ1-5; as DNA is missing, the TRBD1 call by TCRdb cannot be tested. Germline V gives CDR1 MNHEY, CDR2 SMNVEV (reference sequence). CDR3 length equals 13 residues. CDR3 sequence: CASSLSWGGPQHF.

This rearrangement joins TRBV18 to TRBJ2-6; the D call of TRBD2 rests on TCRdb alone, since no DNA is present to check it. The germline gives CDR1 KGHSH, CDR2 LQKENI. The CDR3 is made up of 16 amino acids. The chain's CDR3 is CASSPPRAHGANVLTF.

The rearrangement links TRBV7-2 to TRBJ2-1; without DNA, the TCRdb call of TRBD2 cannot be checked. Germline CDR1 and CDR2: SGHTA and FQGNSA. The CDR3 sequence is 13 residues long. The CDR3 spells CASKRGPWDEQFF.

The rearrangement joins TRBV5-6 to TRBJ2-7; the D call of TRBD1 rests on TCRdb alone, since no DNA is present to check it. This CDR3 spans 13 amino acids. Germline values: CDR1 SGHDT, CDR2 YYEEEE. The CDR3 is CASSPTYRDEQYF.

V is TRBV5-1 and J is TRBJ2-3; TCRdb proposes TRBD1, but this gene call is untestable without DNA. The CDR3 is 18 amino acids. Looked up from germline, CDR1 is SGHRS and CDR2 is YFSETQ. Here the CDR3 reads CASSLIVSGTSPLDTQYF.

The chain carries TRBV20-1 and TRBJ1-3; the D gene TCRdb calls, TRBD1, cannot be checked with no DNA. Germline V gene lookup returns CDR1 DFQATT and CDR2 SNEGSKA (reference sequence). CDR3 length: 13 amino acids. The CDR3 sequence: CSAQDRVTNTIYF.

The CDR3 protein is CASRTGASPLHF. This rearrangement joins TRBV6-1 to TRBJ1-6. The CDR3 spans 12 residues. CDR1 is MNHNS and CDR2 is SASEGT in the germline V gene.

The J gene is TRBJ1-5, the V gene TRBV5-1; TCRdb designates TRBD1, a call that cannot be tested without DNA. Per germline, CDR1 SGHRS and CDR2 YFSETQ. CDR3 length equals 15 residues. CDR3: CASSLDPGHAQPQHF. Full variable domain (remainder filled in from reference TRBV5-1 and TRBJ1-5): KAGVTQTPRYLIKTRGQQVTLSCSPISGHRSVSWYQQTPGQGLQFLFEYFSETQRNKGNFPGRFSGRQFSNSRSEMNVSTLELGDSALYLCASSLDPGHAQPQHFGDGTRLSIL.

The chain links TRBV12-3 or TRBV12-4 to TRBJ2-1; TCRdb's D call of TRBD1 is untestable without DNA. CDR3 length equals 15 residues. CDR3 loop: CAVHQRGKGYNEQFF.

The chain combines TRBV29-1 with TRBJ2-7; no DNA is available, so the TRBD2 call from TCRdb remains unchecked. Germline V gene lookup returns CDR1 SQVTM and CDR2 ANQGSEA. This CDR3 has 15 amino acids. The CDR3 sequence: CSVGHQGTLYYEQYF.

The chain carries TRBV5-6 and TRBJ1-1. The germline CDR1 and CDR2 sequences are SGHDT and YYEEEE. This CDR3 is 14 amino acids long. This CDR3 is CASSSSPIGTEAFF.

The genes are TRBV4-1 and TRBJ1-5; TCRdb selects TRBD1, and the lack of DNA leaves this call unchecked. Germline V gives CDR1 MGHRA, CDR2 YSYEKL. The CDR3 runs to 15 residues. CDR3 in amino acids: CASSWTGNSNQPQHF.